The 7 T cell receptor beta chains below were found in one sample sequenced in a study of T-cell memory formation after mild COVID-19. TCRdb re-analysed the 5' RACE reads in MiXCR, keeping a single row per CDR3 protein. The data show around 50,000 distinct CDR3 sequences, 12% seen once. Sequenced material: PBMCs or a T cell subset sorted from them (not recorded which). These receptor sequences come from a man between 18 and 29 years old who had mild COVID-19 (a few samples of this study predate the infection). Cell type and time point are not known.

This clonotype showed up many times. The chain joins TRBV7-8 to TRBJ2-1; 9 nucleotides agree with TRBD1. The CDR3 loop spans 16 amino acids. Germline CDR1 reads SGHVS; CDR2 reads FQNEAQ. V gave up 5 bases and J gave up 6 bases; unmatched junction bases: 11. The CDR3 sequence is CASSPRSTGGRNEQFF. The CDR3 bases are TGTGCCAGCAGCCCTCGCTCTACAGGGGGCCGCAATGAGCAGTTCTTC.

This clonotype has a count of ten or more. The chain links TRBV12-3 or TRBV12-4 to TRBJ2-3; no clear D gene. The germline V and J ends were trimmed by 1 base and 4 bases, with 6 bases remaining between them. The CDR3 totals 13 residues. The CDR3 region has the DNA TGTGCCAGCAGTTTAGTTCCGGCAGATACGCAGTATTTT. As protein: CASSLVPADTQYF.

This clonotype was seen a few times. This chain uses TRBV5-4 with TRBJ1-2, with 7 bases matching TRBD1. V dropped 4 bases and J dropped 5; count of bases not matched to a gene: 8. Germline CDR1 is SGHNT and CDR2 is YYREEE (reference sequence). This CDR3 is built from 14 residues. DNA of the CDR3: TGTGCCAGCAGCACCGGGACAGCTCGGTATGGCTACACCTTC. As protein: CASSTGTARYGYTF.

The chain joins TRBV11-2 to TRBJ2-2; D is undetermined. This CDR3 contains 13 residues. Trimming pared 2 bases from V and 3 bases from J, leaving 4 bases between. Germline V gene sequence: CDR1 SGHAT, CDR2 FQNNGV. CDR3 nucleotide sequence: TGTGCCAGCAGCTTAAGGCACACCGGGGAGCTGTTTTTT. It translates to CASSLRHTGELFF.

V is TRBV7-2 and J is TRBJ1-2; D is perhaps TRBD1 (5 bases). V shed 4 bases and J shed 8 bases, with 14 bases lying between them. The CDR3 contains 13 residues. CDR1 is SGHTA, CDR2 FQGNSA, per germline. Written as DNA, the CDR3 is TGTGCCAGCAGCTCTTCTTGGGCAGGGGGCTACACCTTC. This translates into CASSSSWAGGYTF.

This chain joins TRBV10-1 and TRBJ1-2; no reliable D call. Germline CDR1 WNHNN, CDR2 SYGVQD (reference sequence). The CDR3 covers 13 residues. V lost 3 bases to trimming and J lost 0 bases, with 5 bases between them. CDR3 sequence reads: CASSEQSNYGYTF. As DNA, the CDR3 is TGCGCCAGCAGTGAACAGTCTAACTATGGCTACACCTTC.

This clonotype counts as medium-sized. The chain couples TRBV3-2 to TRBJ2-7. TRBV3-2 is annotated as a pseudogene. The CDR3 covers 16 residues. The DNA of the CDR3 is TGTGCCAGCAGCCAAGATTTACCGCCTGCTACCTACGAGCAGTACGTC. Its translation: CASSQDLPPATYEQYV.